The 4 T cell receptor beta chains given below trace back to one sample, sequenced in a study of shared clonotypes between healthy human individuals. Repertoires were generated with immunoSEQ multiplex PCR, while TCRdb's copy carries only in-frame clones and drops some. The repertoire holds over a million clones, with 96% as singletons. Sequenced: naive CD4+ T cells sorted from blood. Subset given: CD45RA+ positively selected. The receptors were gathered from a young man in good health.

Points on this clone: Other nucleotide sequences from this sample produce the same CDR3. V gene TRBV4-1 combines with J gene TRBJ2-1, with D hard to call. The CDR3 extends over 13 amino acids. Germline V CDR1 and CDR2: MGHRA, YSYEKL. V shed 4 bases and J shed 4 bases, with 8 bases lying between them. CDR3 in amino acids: CASSRPGYNEQFF. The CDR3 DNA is TGCGCCAGCAGCCGGCCCGGGTACAATGAGCAGTTCTTC.

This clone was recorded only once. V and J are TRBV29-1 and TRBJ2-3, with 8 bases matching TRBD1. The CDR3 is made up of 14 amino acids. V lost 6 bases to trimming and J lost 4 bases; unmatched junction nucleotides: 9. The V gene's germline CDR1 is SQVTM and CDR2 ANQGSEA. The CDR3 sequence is CSVRRAGGPDTQYF. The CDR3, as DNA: TGCAGCGTCCGAAGGGCAGGGGGCCCAGATACGCAGTATTTT.

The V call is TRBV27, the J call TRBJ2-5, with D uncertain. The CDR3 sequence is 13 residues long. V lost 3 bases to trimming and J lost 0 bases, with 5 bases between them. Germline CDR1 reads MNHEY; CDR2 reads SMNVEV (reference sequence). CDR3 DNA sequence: TGTGCCAGCAGTTTGCCAGACCAAGAGACCCAGTACTTC. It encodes CASSLPDQETQYF.

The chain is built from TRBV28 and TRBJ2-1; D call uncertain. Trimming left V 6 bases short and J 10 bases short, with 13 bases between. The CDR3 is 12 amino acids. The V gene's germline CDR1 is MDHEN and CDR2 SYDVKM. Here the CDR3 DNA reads TGTGCCAGCAGGACTCTTCTTGACGAGCAGTTCTTC. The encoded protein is CASRTLLDEQFF.